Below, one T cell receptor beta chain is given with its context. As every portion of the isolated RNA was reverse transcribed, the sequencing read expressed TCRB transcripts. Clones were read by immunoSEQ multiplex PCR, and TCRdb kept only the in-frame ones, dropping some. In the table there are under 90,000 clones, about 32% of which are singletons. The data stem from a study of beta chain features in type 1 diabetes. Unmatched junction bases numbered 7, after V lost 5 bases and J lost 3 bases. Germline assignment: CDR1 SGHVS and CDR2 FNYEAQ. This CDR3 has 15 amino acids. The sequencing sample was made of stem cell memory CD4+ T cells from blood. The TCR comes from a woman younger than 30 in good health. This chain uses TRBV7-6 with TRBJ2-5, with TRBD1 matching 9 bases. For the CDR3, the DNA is TGTGCCAGCAGCACGGGACAGGGTAGGGAAGAGACCCAGTACTTC. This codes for CASSTGQGREETQYF.